This T cell receptor (beta chain) was recorded in a study of blood T cell repertoires in COVID-19. Turning to the study itself: PBMCs, B-cell-depleted T cells, or T cells provided the cDNA or gDNA that made up the material.

Authors' methods: Quantification of nucleated cells was approximated via reference gene primer amplification. TCRdb's table, derived via immunoSEQ multiplex PCR, lists solely in-frame clones and lacks some. V, J and clone size were drawn from that table, and D and trimming were deduced from the DNA. The sample consists of under 250,000 clones, around 82% of them appearing once. Germline lookup yields CDR1 MNHEY and CDR2 SMNVEV (reference sequence). After removal of 4 bases from V and 7 bases from J, the junction contained 20 bases not matched to a gene. The CDR3 is 18 amino acids. The chain joins TRBV27 to TRBJ2-7, with 9 bases lining up with TRBD2. The sequenced sample was peripheral blood. This sequence was found in a woman aged 45 to 65 with acute or convalescent COVID-19. The DNA of the CDR3 is TGTGCCAGCAGTTCGACCCTAGCGGGAATCCGTAGCTCAGGTGAGCAGTACTTC. This codes for CASSSTLAGIRSSGEQYF.